Below are 6 T cell receptor beta chains sequenced from a single sample in a study of CD8+ T cells in alopecia areata. RNA was extracted and reverse transcribed into cDNA as the sequencing template. Profiled with immunoSEQ multiplex PCR; TCRdb holds only in-frame clones, not every one. The sample holds 90,000 to 150,000 clones, around 56% seen once. Described treatment: oral pan-JAK inhibitor, 5-10 mg twice daily. The material sequenced was CD4+ T cells sorted from blood, taken at week 4, from a patient treated with tofacitinib. All receptors derive from a human donor with alopecia areata.

The gene calls are TRBV5-1 and TRBJ2-1, with D hard to call. V lost 4 bases and J 8 bases, leaving 10 bases between the germline ends. Germline assignment: CDR1 SGHRS and CDR2 YFSETQ. This CDR3 is 12 amino acids long. The CDR3 sequence is CASSPTAHEQFF. For the CDR3, the DNA is TGCGCCAGCAGCCCAACGGCCCATGAGCAGTTCTTC.

This clone was recorded at least ten times. J is TRBJ2-2 and V is TRBV19, with D maybe TRBD2 (6 bases). The CDR3 runs to 15 residues. V lost 3 bases and J lost 4, with 12 bases in between. The germline gives CDR1 LNHDA, CDR2 SQIVND (reference sequence). Written as DNA, the CDR3 is TGTGCCAGTAGTATCTCGGGGGTGACCACCGGGGAGCTGTTTTTT. This codes for CASSISGVTTGELFF.

The V gene is TRBV2, the J gene TRBJ2-1; no reliable D call. The CDR3 has 12 residues. Trimming cost V 6 bases and J 4 bases, with 7 bases left between them. Germline values: CDR1 SNHLY, CDR2 FYNNEI. The CDR3 sequence is CASRDGYNEQFF. CDR3 sequence (DNA): TGTGCCAGCAGGGACGGTTACAATGAGCAGTTCTTC.

V and J are TRBV18 and TRBJ1-5, with no clear D. V lost 3 bases to trimming and J lost 4 bases, with 7 bases between them. Germline V gene sequence: CDR1 KGHSH, CDR2 LQKENI. The CDR3 is 13 amino acids. The CDR3 reads CASSPYENQPQHF. The CDR3 bases are TGTGCCAGCTCACCCTACGAGAATCAGCCCCAGCATTTT.

This clone was recorded only once. This chain links TRBV29-1 with TRBJ1-1; D is ambiguous. V shed 0 bases and J shed 5 bases, with 13 bases lying between them. The CDR3 consists of 14 residues. Germline V gene lookup returns CDR1 SQVTM and CDR2 ANQGSEA. CDR3 coding DNA: TGCAGCGTTGAAGATCATAAGGGATCGACTGAAGCTTTCTTT. It yields the protein CSVEDHKGSTEAFF.

This clone was observed a few times. The V gene is TRBV5-1, the J gene TRBJ2-2, with 9 bases lining up with TRBD2. CDR1 and CDR2 (germline): SGHRS, YFSETQ. The CDR3 runs 17 residues. V lost 0 bases to trimming and J lost 3 bases; unmatched junction nucleotides: 6. CDR3 bases: TGCGCCAGCAGCTTGGGACCTAGCGGGATGGACACCGGGGAGCTGTTTTTT. Translated: CASSLGPSGMDTGELFF.